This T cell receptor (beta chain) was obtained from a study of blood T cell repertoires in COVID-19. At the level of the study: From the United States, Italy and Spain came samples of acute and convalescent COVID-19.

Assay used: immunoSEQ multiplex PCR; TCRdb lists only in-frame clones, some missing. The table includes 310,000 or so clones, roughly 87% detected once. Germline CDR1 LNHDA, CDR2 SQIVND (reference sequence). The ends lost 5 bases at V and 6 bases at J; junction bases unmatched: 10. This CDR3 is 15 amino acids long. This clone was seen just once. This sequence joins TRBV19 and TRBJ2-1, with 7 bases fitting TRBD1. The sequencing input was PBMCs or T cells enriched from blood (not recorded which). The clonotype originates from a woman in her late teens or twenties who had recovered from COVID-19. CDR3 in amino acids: CASSDLGGRGNEQFF. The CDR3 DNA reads TGTGCCAGTAGTGATCTAGGGGGCAGGGGCAATGAGCAGTTCTTC. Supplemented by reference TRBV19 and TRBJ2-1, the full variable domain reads DGGITQSPKYLFRKEGQNVTLSCEQNLNHDAMYWYRQDPGQGLRLIYYSQIVNDFQKGDIAEGYSVSREKKESFPLTVTSAQKNPTAFYLCASSDLGGRGNEQFFGPGTRLTVL.